This T cell receptor beta chain was sequenced for a study of control samples from healthy donors and cancer patients. This CDR3 has 14 amino acids. Germline loops: CDR1 MDHEN, CDR2 SYDVKM. V lost 5 bases, J lost 3 bases, and 11 bases lay in between. This table comes from immunoSEQ multiplex PCR, and its TCRdb copy is limited to in-frame clones, with some not included. The sample contains over 50,000 clones, approximately 85% of which appear only once. This chain uses TRBV28 with TRBJ1-5; TRBD1 is a possible D gene (6 bases). Specimen: blood. This receptor was identified in a man over 45 in good health. The CDR3 here is CASSVQGYNQPQHF. DNA of the CDR3: TGTGCCAGCAGTGTCCAGGGGTACAATCAGCCCCAGCATTTT.